Sequencing of this T cell receptor (beta chain) was carried out in a study of Graves' ophthalmopathy and Graves' hyperthyroidism. This clonotype has a count of ten or more. The germline gives CDR1 MNHNS, CDR2 SASEGT. The CDR3 loop spans 14 amino acids. V was cut by 9 bases and J by 0 bases, with 9 bases left in between. The study amplified TCR beta CDR3 regions using RNA transcripts. Scientists carried out first-round RT-PCR using HTBI primers and then a second-round multiplex PCR. TCRdb re-analysed the multiplex PCR reads in MiXCR, keeping a single row per CDR3 protein. This sample has about 480,000 distinct CDR3 sequences, with around 14% found just once.

This chain uses TRBV6-1 with TRBJ1-6, with no clear D. The sequence was collected from a woman aged 30 to 39 with Graves' ophthalmopathy. What was sequenced was blood. The CDR3 DNA is TGTGCCAGTACCGGGCACTCCTATAATTCACCCCTCCACTTT. Translation: CASTGHSYNSPLHF.